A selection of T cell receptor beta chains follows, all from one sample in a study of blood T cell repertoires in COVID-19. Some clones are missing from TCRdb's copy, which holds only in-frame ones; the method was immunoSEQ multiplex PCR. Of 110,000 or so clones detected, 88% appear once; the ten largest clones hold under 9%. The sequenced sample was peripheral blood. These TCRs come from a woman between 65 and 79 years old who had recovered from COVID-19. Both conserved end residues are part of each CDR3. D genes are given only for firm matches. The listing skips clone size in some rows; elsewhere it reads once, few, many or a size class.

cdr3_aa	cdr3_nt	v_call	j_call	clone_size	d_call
CASSVGRGQGSSYNSPLHF	TGTGCCAGCAGCGTAGGCCGGGGACAGGGGAGCTCCTATAATTCACCCCTCCACTTT	TRBV9	TRBJ1-6	.	TRBD1
CASSLSGTSGSYEQYF	TGTGCCAGCAGCCTATCAGGGACTAGCGGGTCCTACGAGCAGTACTTC	TRBV9	TRBJ2-7	.	TRBD2
CASRLYQGAGNTIYF	TGTGCCAGCCGTTTATACCAGGGGGCTGGAAACACCATATATTTT	TRBV28	TRBJ1-3	few	TRBD1
CASREQGLNTEAFF	TGTGCCAGCAGGGAGCAGGGGCTGAACACTGAAGCTTTCTTT	TRBV6-5	TRBJ1-1	once	.
CASSEAQYGQFF	TGTGCCAGCAGTGAAGCCCAGTATGGGCAGTTCTTC	TRBV6-1	TRBJ2-1	.	.
CASSSPVTGQPYEQYF	TGTGCCAGCAGCTCGCCCGTCACAGGTCAACCCTACGAGCAGTACTTC	TRBV5-4	TRBJ2-7	.	.
CASSLRQGGNYEQYF	TGTGCCAGCAGCTTAAGACAGGGTGGCAACTACGAGCAGTACTTC	TRBV7-2	TRBJ2-7	.	TRBD1
CASSWADRGEAFF	TGTGCCAGCAGCTGGGCTGACAGGGGAGAAGCTTTCTTT	TRBV7-9	TRBJ1-1	.	TRBD1
CSVGRGDRYTF	TGCAGTGTCGGGCGGGGGGACCGCTACACCTTC	TRBV20-1	TRBJ1-2	.	.
CASSRRDRGANTGELFF	TGTGCCAGTAGTAGGCGGGACAGGGGGGCGAACACCGGGGAGCTGTTTTTT	TRBV19	TRBJ2-2	.	TRBD1
CASSLIFPYEQYF	TGCGCCAGCAGCTTGATCTTCCCCTACGAGCAGTACTTC	TRBV5-1	TRBJ2-7	.	.
CASSQGTSLWEQYF	TGTGCCAGCAGCCAAGGGACTAGCCTGTGGGAGCAGTACTTC	TRBV3-1/TRBV3-2	TRBJ2-7	.	TRBD2
CASSPLRDFGKLFF	TGTGCCAGCTCACCACTCCGGGATTTCGGAAAACTGTTTTTT	TRBV18	TRBJ1-4	.	.
CASSQDPELKWYF	TGCGCCAGCAGCCAAGATCCGGAGTTAAAGTGGTACTTC	TRBV4-3	TRBJ2-7	.	.
CASADRDFGTGELFF	TGTGCCAGCGCGGACAGGGATTTTGGGACCGGGGAGCTGTTTTTT	TRBV2	TRBJ2-2	.	TRBD1
CASSPGYGNTIYF	TGTGCCAGCAGCCCAGGGTATGGAAACACCATATATTTT	TRBV7-2	TRBJ1-3	.	.
CASSGTDGNTIYF	TGTGCCAGCAGCGGGACAGATGGAAACACCATATATTTT	TRBV11-1	TRBJ1-3	.	TRBD1
CASTSFSYEQYF	TGTGCCAGCACTTCTTTCTCCTACGAGCAGTACTTC	TRBV28	TRBJ2-7	.	.
CASSLAPQGLLGEAFF	TGCGCCAGCAGCTTGGCCCCACAGGGTTTATTGGGCGAAGCTTTCTTT	TRBV5-1	TRBJ1-1	.	.
CASSHRVSTDTQYF	TGCGCCAGCAGCCACAGGGTGAGCACAGATACGCAGTATTTT	TRBV4-3	TRBJ2-3	.	.
CASSLGQGRTEAFF	TGTGCCAGCAGCTTAGGACAGGGGCGGACTGAAGCTTTCTTT	TRBV5-6	TRBJ1-1	.	TRBD1